This section outlines one T cell receptor beta chain sequence together with its context. Its antigen is not known. Methods used by the authors: For the immunoSEQ data, sequences were junction-only without quality scores, so filtering differed. The protocol was immunoSEQ multiplex PCR, while the TCRdb copy is restricted to in-frame clones and leaves out a portion. V, J and clone size reflect that table, while D and trimming were determined from the DNA. This sample has about half a million clones, with roughly 80% found just once. V lost 0 bases, J lost 6 bases, and 5 bases stayed unmatched. CDR1 is LGHNA and CDR2 is YNFKEQ in the germline V gene. This CDR3 contains 16 residues. These data originate in a study of shared clonotypes between healthy human individuals. Study-level points and caveats: The study sampled only blood, and tissue repertoires likely differ.

The chain is built from TRBV4-2 and TRBJ2-3; 11 nucleotides line up with TRBD2. The specimen was PBMCs. This receptor was obtained from a woman aged 35 to 49 in good health. Some clones in this sample may be carry-over from other donors' samples. The CDR3 is CASSQEWSSGRDTQYF. The CDR3 coding sequence is TGTGCCAGCAGCCAAGAATGGTCTAGCGGGAGGGATACGCAGTATTTT.